This T cell receptor beta chain was identified in a study of T cell changes during pregnancy in multiple sclerosis. Profiling relied on immunoSEQ multiplex PCR, and the TCRdb table lists in-frame clones only, not all of them. Here the sample spans about 33,000 clones, about 91% being singletons. V was cut by 0 bases and J by 6 bases, with 3 bases left in between. Germline V gene data show CDR1 as MNHNY and CDR2 as SVGAGI (reference sequence). There are 12 residues in the CDR3. The source is a female donor in good health, enrolled as a control in a pregnancy study. The V gene is TRBV6-6, the J gene TRBJ2-1; D is ambiguous. This specimen was CD4+ T cells from peripheral blood mononuclear cells, taken in the third trimester of pregnancy. CDR3 sequence (DNA): TGTGCCAGCAGTTACTCCATCAATGAGCAGTTCTTC. As protein: CASSYSINEQFF.